The entry below describes one T cell receptor (beta chain). Its target is unknown. CDR1 SGHRS and CDR2 YFSETQ come from the germline V gene. This CDR3 contains 14 residues. With 4 bases removed from V and 0 bases from J, the gap between germline ends came to 11 bases. The data were taken from a study of T cell responses to AZD1222 COVID-19 vaccine. Study results and limitations: It was only after the peak T cell response that any repertoires were sampled. Spike-specific TCR depth and breadth grew after two AZD1222 doses. With dominance at 160-218 and 743-854, vaccine-associated CD4 TCRs spanned spike.

Only in-frame clones appear in the TCRdb table, and some are missing; sequencing was by immunoSEQ multiplex PCR. Of 85,000 to 130,000 clones in the sample, 75% to 90% were seen once. The sample was peripheral blood, taken on day 0 of AZD1222 vaccination. The chain is built from TRBV5-1 and TRBJ2-7; D ambiguous. The sequence came from an adult in good health. The CDR3 protein is CASSLDGYSYEQYF. CDR3 bases: TGCGCCAGCAGCCTAGACGGTTACTCCTACGAGCAGTACTTC. Complete variable domain (other parts from reference TRBV5-1 and TRBJ2-7): KAGVTQTPRYLIKTRGQQVTLSCSPISGHRSVSWYQQTPGQGLQFLFEYFSETQRNKGNFPGRFSGRQFSNSRSEMNVSTLELGDSALYLCASSLDGYSYEQYFGPGTRLTVT.